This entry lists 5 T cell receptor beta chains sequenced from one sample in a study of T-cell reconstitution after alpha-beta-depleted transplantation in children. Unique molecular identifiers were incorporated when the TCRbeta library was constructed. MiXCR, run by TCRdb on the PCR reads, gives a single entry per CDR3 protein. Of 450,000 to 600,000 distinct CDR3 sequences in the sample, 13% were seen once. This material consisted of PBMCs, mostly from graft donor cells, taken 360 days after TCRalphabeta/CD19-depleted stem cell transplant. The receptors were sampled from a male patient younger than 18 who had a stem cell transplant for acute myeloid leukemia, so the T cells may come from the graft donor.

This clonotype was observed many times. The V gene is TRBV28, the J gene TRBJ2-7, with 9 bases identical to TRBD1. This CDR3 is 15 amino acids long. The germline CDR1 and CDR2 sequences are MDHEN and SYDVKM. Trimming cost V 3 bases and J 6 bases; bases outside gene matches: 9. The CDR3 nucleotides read TGTGCCAGCAGTTTCTACCGGGACAGGGTCGGCGAGCAGTACTTC. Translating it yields CASSFYRDRVGEQYF.

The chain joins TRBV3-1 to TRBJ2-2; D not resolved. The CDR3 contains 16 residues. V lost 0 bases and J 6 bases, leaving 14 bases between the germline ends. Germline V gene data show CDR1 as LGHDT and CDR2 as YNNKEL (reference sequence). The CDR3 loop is CASSQEGGSLSGELFF. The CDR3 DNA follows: TGTGCCAGCAGCCAAGAGGGCGGTAGTTTGTCCGGGGAGCTGTTTTTT.

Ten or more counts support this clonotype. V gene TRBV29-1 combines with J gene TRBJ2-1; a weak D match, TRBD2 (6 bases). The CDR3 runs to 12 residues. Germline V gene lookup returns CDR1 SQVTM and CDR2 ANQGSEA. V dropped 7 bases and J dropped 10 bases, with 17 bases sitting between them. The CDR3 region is CSAGLPAKEQFF. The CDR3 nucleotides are TGCAGCGCGGGACTTCCCGCAAAGGAGCAGTTCTTC.

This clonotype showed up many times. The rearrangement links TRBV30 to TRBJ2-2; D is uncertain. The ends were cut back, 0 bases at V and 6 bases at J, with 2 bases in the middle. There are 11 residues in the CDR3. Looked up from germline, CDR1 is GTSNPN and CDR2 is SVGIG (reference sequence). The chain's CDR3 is CAWSVPGELFF. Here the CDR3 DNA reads TGTGCCTGGAGTGTACCCGGGGAGCTGTTTTTT.

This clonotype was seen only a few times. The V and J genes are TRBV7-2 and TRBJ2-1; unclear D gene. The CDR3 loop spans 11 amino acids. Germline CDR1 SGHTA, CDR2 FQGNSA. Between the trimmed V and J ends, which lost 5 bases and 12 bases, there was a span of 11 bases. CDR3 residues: CASSPKDVQFF. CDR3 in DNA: TGTGCCAGCAGCCCCAAGGATGTGCAGTTCTTC.